This T cell receptor beta chain was sequenced during a study of T cells expressing NK-cell markers. Regarding the study as a whole: CD8+ T cells in roughly six donors included dominant NKG2C+ clonotypes at about 1.0-7.5%. There remained a lack of clarity about HCMV specificity of expanded NKG2C+ T cell clones. Researchers report these clonotypes also headed the CD3+CD56-NKG2C+ fraction in a few donors.

No DNA is given; TCRdb re-called the 5' RACE reads and lists each CDR3 protein once. This sample's table has more than 90,000 distinct CDR3 sequences. Per germline, CDR1 SGDLS and CDR2 YYNGEE. The length of the CDR3 is 16 residues. About this clonotype: Antigen specificity is unknown.

Source material: blood T cells: a sorted CD56 or NKG2C T cell subset, CD4+ or CD8+ T cells, or bulk PBMC T cells (not recorded which). The receptor's source is a woman between 18 and 69 years old in good health. This sequence joins TRBV9 and TRBJ2-3; the TRBD2 assignment by TCRdb is unverifiable without DNA. CDR3 protein: CASSVARTEGTDTQYF.